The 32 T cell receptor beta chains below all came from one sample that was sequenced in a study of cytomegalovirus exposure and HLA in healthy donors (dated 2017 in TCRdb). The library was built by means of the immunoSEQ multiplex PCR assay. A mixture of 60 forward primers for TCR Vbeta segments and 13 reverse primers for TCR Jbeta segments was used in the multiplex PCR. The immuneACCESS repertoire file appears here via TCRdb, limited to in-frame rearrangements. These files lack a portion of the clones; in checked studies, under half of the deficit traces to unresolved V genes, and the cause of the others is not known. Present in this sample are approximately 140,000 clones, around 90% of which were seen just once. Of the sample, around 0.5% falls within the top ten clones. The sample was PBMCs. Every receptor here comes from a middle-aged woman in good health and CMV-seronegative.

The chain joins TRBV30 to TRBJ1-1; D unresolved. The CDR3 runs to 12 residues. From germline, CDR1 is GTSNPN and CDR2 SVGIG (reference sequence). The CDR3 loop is CAGSAVNTEAFF. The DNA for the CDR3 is TGTGCAGGGAGTGCGGTGAACACTGAAGCTTTCTTT.

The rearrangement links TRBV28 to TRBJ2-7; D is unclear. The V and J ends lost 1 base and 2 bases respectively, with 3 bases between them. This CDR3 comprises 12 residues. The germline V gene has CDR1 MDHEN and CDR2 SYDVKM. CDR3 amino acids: CASSLSAYEQYF. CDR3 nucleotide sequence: TGTGCCAGCAGTTTATCTGCCTACGAGCAGTACTTC.

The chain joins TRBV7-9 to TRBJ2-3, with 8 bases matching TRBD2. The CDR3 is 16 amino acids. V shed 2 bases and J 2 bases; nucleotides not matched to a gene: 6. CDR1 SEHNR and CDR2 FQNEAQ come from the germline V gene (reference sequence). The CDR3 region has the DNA TGTGCCAGCAGCTTAAGTCGGGAGGGGGACACAGATACGCAGTATTTT. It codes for CASSLSREGDTDTQYF.

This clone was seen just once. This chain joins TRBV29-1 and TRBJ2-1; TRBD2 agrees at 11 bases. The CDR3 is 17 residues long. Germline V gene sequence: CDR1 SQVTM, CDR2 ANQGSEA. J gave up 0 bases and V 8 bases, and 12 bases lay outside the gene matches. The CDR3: CSRTGTSGLSSYNEQFF. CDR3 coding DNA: TGCAGCCGCACCGGGACTAGCGGCTTGAGCTCCTACAATGAGCAGTTCTTC.

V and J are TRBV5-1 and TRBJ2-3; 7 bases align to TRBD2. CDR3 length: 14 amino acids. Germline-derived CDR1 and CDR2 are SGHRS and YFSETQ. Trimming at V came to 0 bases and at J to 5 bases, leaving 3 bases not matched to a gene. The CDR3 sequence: CASSLGPGGDTQYF. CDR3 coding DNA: TGCGCCAGCAGCTTGGGACCGGGAGGAGATACGCAGTATTTT.

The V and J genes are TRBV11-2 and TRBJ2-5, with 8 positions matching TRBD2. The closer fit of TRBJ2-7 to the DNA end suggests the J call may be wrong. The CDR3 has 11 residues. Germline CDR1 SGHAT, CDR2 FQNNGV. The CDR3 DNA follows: TGTGCCGACGGGGGGGGAAACGAGCAGTACTTC. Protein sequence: CADGGGNEQYF.

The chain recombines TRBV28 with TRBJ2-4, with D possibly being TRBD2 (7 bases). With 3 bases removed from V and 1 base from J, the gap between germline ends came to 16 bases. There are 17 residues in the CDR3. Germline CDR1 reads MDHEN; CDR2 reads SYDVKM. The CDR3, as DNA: TGTGCCAGCAGTTTCGAAGGGGGGGCGGGGGCCAAAAACATTCAGTACTTC. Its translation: CASSFEGGAGAKNIQYF.

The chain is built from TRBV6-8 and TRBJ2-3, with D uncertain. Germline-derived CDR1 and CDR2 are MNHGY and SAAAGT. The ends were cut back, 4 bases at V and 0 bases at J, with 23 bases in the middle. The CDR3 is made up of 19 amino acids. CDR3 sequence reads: CASSSSLTIRGISTDTQYF. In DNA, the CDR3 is TGTGCCAGCAGTTCTTCCCTGACGATTAGAGGTATCAGCACAGATACGCAGTATTTT.

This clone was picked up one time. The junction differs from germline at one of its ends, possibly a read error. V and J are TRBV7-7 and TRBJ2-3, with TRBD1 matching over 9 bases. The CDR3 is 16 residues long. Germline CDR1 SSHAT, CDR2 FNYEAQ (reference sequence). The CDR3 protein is CASSLVRTGVTDTQYF. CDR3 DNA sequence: TGTGCTAGCAGCTTAGTAAGGACAGGGGTGACAGATACGCAGTATTTT.

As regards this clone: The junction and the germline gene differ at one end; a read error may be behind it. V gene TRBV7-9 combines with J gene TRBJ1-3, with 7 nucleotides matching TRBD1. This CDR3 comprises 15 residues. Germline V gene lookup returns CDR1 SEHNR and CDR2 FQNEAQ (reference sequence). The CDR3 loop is CSSSPRTGSGNTIYF. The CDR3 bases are TGTTCCAGCAGCCCCCGGACAGGCTCTGGAAACACCATATATTTT.

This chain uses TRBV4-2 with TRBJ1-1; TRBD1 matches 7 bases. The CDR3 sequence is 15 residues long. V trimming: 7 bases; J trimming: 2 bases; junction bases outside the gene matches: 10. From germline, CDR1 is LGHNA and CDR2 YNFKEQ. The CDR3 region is CASNTRTGDNTEAFF. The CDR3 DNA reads TGTGCCAGCAATACTCGAACAGGGGACAACACTGAAGCTTTCTTT.

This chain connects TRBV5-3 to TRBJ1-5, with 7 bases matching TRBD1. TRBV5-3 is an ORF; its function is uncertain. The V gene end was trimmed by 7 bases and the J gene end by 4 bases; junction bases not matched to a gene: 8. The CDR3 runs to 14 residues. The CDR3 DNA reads TGTGCCAGATATAGACAGGGCCTTAATCAGCCCCAGCATTTT. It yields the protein CARYRQGLNQPQHF.

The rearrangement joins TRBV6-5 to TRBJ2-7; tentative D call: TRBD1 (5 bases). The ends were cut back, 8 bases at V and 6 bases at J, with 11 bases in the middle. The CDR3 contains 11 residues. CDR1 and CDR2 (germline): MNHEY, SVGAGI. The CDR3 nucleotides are TGTGCCAGCCAGGGCATCTCCGAGCAGTACTTC. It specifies CASQGISEQYF.

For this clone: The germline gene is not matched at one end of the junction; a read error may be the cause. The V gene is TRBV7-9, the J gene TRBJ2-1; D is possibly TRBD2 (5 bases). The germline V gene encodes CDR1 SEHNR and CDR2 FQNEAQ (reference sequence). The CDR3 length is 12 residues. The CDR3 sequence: CSSSLGAVEQFF. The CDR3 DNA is TGTTCCAGCAGCTTAGGAGCGGTAGAGCAGTTCTTC.

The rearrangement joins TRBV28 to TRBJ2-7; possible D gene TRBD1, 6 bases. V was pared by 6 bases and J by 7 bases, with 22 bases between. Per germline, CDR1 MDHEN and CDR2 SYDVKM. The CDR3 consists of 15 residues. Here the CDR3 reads CASSDWTVTHEEQYF. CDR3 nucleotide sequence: TGTGCCAGCAGCGACTGGACAGTCACCCACGAAGAGCAGTACTTC.

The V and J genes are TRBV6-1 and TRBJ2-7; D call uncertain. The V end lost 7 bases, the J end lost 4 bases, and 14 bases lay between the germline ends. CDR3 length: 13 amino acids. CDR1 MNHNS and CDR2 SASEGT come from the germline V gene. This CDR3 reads CASTRRNEYEQYF. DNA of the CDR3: TGTGCCAGCACCCGGAGAAACGAGTACGAGCAGTACTTC.

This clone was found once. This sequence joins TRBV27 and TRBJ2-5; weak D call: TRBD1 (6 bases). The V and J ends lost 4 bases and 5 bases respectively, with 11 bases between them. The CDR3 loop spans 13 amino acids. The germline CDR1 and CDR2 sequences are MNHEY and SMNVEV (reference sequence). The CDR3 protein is CASSSTGMETQYF. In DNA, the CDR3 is TGTGCCAGCAGTTCTACAGGGATGGAGACCCAGTACTTC.

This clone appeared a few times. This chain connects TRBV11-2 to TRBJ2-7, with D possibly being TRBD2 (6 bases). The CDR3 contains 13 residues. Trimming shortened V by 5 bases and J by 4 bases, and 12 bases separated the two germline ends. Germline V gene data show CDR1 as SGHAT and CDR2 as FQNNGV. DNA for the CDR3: TGTGCCAGCAGCCTACTAGCTCTGTACGAGCAGTACTTC. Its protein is CASSLLALYEQYF.

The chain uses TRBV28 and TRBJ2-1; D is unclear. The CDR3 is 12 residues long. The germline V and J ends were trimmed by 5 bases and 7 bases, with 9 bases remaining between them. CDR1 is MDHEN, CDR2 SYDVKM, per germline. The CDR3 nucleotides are TGTGCCAGCAGTGAGGCGAGAAATGAGCAGTTCTTC. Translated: CASSEARNEQFF.

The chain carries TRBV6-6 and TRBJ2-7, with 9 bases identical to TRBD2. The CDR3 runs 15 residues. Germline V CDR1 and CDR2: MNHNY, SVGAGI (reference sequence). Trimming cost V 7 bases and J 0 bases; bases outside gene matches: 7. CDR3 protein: CASKRGGRGSYEQYF. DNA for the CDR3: TGTGCCAGCAAGCGGGGCGGGAGGGGCTCCTACGAGCAGTACTTC.

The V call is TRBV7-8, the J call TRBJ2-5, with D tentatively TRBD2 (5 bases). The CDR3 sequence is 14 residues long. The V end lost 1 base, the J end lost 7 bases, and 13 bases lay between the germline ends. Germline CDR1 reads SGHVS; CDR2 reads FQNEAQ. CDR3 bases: TGTGCCAGCAGCTTAGGGTACCAAGGAGGGACCCAGTACTTC. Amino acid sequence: CASSLGYQGGTQYF.

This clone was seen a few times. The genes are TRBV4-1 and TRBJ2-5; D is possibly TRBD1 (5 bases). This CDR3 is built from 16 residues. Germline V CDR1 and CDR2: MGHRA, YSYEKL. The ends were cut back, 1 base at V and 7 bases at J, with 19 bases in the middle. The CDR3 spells CASSQVDLGFRGTQYF. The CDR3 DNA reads TGCGCCAGCAGCCAAGTAGACCTAGGGTTTAGGGGGACCCAGTACTTC.

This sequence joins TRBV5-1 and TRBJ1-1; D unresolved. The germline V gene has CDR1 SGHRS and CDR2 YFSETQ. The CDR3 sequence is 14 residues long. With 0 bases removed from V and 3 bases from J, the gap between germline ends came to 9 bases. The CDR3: CASSLGGSYTEAFF. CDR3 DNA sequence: TGCGCCAGCAGCTTGGGAGGGTCATACACTGAAGCTTTCTTT.

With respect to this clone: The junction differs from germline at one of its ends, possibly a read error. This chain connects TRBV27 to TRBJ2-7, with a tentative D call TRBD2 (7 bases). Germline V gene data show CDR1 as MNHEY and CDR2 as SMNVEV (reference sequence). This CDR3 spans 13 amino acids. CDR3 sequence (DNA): TGTGCCTGCAGGGCGGGGGCGACTTACGAGCAGTACTTC. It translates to CACRAGATYEQYF.

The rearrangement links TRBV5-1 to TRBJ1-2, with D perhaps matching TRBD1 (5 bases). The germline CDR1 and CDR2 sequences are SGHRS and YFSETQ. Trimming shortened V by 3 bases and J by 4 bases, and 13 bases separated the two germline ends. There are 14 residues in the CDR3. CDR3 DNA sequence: TGCGCCAGCAGCTCGCAGGGAGGCTCCTATGGCTACACCTTC. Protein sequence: CASSSQGGSYGYTF.

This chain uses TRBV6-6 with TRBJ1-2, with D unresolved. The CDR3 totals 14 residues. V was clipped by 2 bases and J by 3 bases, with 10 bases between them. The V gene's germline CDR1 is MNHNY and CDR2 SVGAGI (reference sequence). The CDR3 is CASSYTGVDYGYTF. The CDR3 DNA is TGTGCCAGCAGTTACACCGGGGTTGACTATGGCTACACCTTC.

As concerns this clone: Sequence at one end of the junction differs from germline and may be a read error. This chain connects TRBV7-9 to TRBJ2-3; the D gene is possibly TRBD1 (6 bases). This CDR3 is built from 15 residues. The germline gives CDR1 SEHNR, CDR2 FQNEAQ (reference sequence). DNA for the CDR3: TGTTCCAGCAGCTTAGTTTCAGGGGGCACAGATACGCAGTATTTT. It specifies CSSSLVSGGTDTQYF.

CDR3 sequence (DNA): TGTGCCAGCAGTCCCCTTAATCAGCCCCAGCATTTT. Its protein is CASSPLNQPQHF. The chain carries TRBV28 and TRBJ1-5; D remains unclear. This CDR3 contains 12 residues. V was clipped by 5 bases and J by 4 bases, with 6 bases between them. Germline V gene lookup returns CDR1 MDHEN and CDR2 SYDVKM.

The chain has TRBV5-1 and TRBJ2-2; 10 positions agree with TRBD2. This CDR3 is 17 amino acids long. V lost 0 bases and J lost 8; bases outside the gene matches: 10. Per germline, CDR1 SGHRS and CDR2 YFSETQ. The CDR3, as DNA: TGCGCCAGCAGCTTGGCCTCTAGCGGGAGCAAGTCGGGGGAGCTGTTTTTT. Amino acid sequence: CASSLASSGSKSGELFF.

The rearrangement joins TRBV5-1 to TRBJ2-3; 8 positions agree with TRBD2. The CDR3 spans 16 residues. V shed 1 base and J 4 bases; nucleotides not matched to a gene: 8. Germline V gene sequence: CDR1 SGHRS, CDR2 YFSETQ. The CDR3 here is CASSLIGGVDSDTQYF. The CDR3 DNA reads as TGCGCCAGCAGCTTGATCGGGGGGGTGGATTCAGATACGCAGTATTTT.

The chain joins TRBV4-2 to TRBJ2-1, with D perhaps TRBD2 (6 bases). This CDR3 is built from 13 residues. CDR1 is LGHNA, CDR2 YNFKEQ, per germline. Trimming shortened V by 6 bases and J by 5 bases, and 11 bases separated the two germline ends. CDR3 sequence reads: CASSYSGNNEQFF. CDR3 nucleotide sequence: TGTGCCAGCAGTTATAGCGGAAACAATGAGCAGTTCTTC.

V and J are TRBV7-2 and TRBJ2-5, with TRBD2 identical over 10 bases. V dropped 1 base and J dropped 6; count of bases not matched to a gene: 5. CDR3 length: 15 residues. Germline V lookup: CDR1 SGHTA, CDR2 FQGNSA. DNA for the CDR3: TGTGCCAGCAGCTTAGTGGCTAGCGGGAGCCAGACCCAGTACTTC. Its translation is CASSLVASGSQTQYF.